This T cell receptor beta chain was recorded in a study of cytomegalovirus exposure and HLA in healthy donors. General observations from the study: TCR beta chains numbering about 160 were designated cytomegalovirus-associated. Per published reports, the classifier diagnosed cytomegalovirus status with high specificity and sensitivity. TCR sequences were mostly rare, though some public TCRs occurred in many donors.

The CDR3 is 14 amino acids. Germline lookup yields CDR1 SGHTA and CDR2 FQGNSA. V lost 3 bases to trimming and J lost 6 bases, with 15 bases between them. About this clone: Its target is not known.

Assay: immunoSEQ multiplex PCR; the TCRdb copy retains only in-frame clones and omits some. The repertoire holds 55,000 to 65,000 clones, with approximately 92% as singletons. This chain links TRBV7-2 with TRBJ2-7; perhaps TRBD1 as D (6 bases). This clonotype was sampled from a man aged 18-30 years in good health and CMV-seronegative. Sequencing used PBMCs. The CDR3 DNA reads TGTGCCAGCAGCTTGCTGCAGGGGCAGGTCGAGCAGTACTTC. Amino acid sequence: CASSLLQGQVEQYF.